This T cell receptor beta chain was obtained from a study of siplizumab effects on memory and regulatory T cells. Findings and limits, study-wide: Some alloreactive sequences were traceable to unstimulated CD4+ memory cells, and siplizumab significantly reduced them. In siplizumab conditions, mappable alloreactive CD4+ clones averaged 68.8% Treg-derived, against approximately 27% in controls. Greater diversity than memory cells seemed evident in naive T cells, which also appeared to be major alloresponse contributors.

This clone showed up just a few times. As yet, its antigen is unknown. The same CDR3 is also encoded by other DNA sequences in this sample. Per germline, CDR1 SQVTM and CDR2 ANQGSEA. The CDR3 runs to 13 residues. Trimming removed 3 bases from V and 0 bases from J, with 8 bases in between. TCRdb keeps only in-frame clones here, not all; method: immunoSEQ multiplex PCR. The profile shows tens of thousands of clones, roughly 93% of them singletons. The sequenced sample consisted of CD8+ T cells sorted from blood. The V call is TRBV29-1, the J call TRBJ1-1; weak D call: TRBD1 (6 bases). This TCR was sampled from a human donor in good health. CDR3 region: CSVETGLNTEAFF. CDR3 DNA: TGCAGCGTTGAGACAGGACTGAACACTGAAGCTTTCTTT.